The present TCR beta chain was sequenced within a study of T-cell reconstitution after alpha-beta-depleted transplantation in children. This CDR3 contains 12 residues. Germline CDR1 and CDR2: SGHDT and YYEEEE. Trimming removed 2 bases at V and 4 bases at J, with 7 bases between. This clonotype was observed many times. No antigen is known for it. Study results and caveats: One year post-transplant, T-cell counts and diversity were largely derived from T cells produced anew.

Unique molecular identifiers were used to barcode this TCRbeta library. MiXCR, applied by TCRdb to the PCR reads, yields one record per CDR3 protein. The table has 580,000 or so distinct CDR3 sequences, more than 20% seen once; the top ten hold over 12%. This receptor was obtained from a boy less than two years old who had a stem cell transplant for acute myeloid leukemia, so the T cells may come from the graft donor. This chain uses TRBV5-6 with TRBJ2-7; D might be TRBD1 (6 bases). This material consisted of PBMCs, mostly from graft donor cells, taken 360 days after TCRalphabeta/CD19-depleted stem cell transplant. The DNA for the CDR3 is TGTGCCAGCAGCTTCACAGGGTACGAGCAGTACTTC. This sequence encodes CASSFTGYEQYF.